The clone carrying this TCR beta chain has only a few counts. Its cognate antigen is unknown. Measured with immunoSEQ multiplex PCR; TCRdb has only the in-frame clones, and not every one. The table records tens of thousands of clones, 80% to 85% of them present only once. CDR1 MNHEY and CDR2 SVGAGI come from the germline V gene. This CDR3 is built from 13 residues. V gave up 6 bases and J gave up 4 bases, with 12 bases separating them. This specimen belongs to a study of OX40 agonist ivuxolimab in advanced cancers. About the study: The mean age was about 57 years, ranging from about 20 to 79, with about four fifths of participants male.

Study-wide findings and caveats: Also present in some nonresponders was a low level of normalized T-cell clonal expansion.

The input for sequencing was CD4+ or CD8+ T cells sorted from blood, taken in a trial of the OX40 agonist ivuxolimab. This clonotype was sampled from an adult with an advanced solid tumor such as melanoma, head and neck, liver or kidney cancer. This sequence joins TRBV6-5 and TRBJ1-2, with no clear D. CDR3 coding DNA: TGTGCCAGCAGCCTCAGCCCAGGCTATGGCTACACCTTC. Translated: CASSLSPGYGYTF.